The source of this T cell receptor beta chain is a study of B cell selection in AIRE deficiency. The CDR3 consists of 20 residues. V was clipped by 2 bases and J by 2 bases; unmatched bases: 17. The germline gives CDR1 SGHNT, CDR2 YENEEA. Sequencing was performed with immunoSEQ multiplex PCR; in TCRdb, only in-frame clones are kept and a portion is missing. Of about 26,000 clones in the sample, around 92% were seen once. Regulatory T cells were sorted as CD4+CD25hiCD127low/negative cells. This chain connects TRBV11-3 to TRBJ2-3, with 9 bases matching TRBD1. Source material: CD4+CD25+ Tregs sorted from PBMCs. The receptor's source is a human donor in good health. This CDR3 reads CASSLSLPHRDREVTDTQYF. Written as DNA, the CDR3 is TGTGCCAGCAGCTTATCCCTGCCACATCGGGACAGGGAGGTCACAGATACGCAGTATTTT.